These 32 T cell receptor beta chains came from one sample sequenced in a study of shared clonotypes between healthy human individuals. TCRdb's table, derived via immunoSEQ multiplex PCR, lists solely in-frame clones and lacks some. The table lists roughly 2.6 million clones, around nine tenths of them singletons, with over 0.12% in the top ten. The sample comprised naive CD4+ T cells sorted from blood. Described subset: CD45RA+ positively selected. These receptors all come from a man younger than 30 in good health.

This sequence joins TRBV27 and TRBJ2-7; 11 bases fit TRBD2. Germline trimming cut 7 bases from V and 3 bases from J; bases unmatched to any gene: 11. From germline, CDR1 is MNHEY and CDR2 SMNVEV (reference sequence). The CDR3 is 16 residues long. The CDR3 loop is CASKLFGLAGDYEQYF. The CDR3 DNA sequence: TGTGCCAGCAAACTATTCGGACTAGCGGGCGACTACGAGCAGTACTTC.

The rearrangement uses TRBV7-2 and TRBJ2-7; maybe TRBD2 (5 bases). CDR1 is SGHTA and CDR2 is FQGNSA in the germline V gene. Trimming cost V 1 base and J 3 bases, with 13 bases left between them. This CDR3 contains 15 residues. The CDR3 here is CASSLVRVGNYEQYF. The DNA of the CDR3 is TGTGCCAGCAGCTTAGTGAGGGTGGGGAACTACGAGCAGTACTTC.

The chain links TRBV6-5 to TRBJ1-2; no reliable D call. There are 14 residues in the CDR3. The V gene's germline CDR1 is MNHEY and CDR2 SVGAGI. V was pared by 4 bases and J by 2 bases, with 11 bases between. The DNA of the CDR3 is TGTGCCAGCAGTTCCCCCCGGGAAAACTATGGCTACACCTTC. Translation gives CASSSPRENYGYTF.

The V call is TRBV10-3, the J call TRBJ2-3, with a weak D call TRBD2 (5 bases). From germline, CDR1 is ENHRY and CDR2 SYGVKD. Trimming took off 4 bases at V and 4 bases at J, with 9 bases between the two ends. The CDR3 runs 13 residues. The CDR3 sequence: CAISAGIADTQYF. For the CDR3, the DNA is TGTGCCATCAGTGCGGGAATAGCAGATACGCAGTATTTT.

A word on this clone: This same CDR3 is encoded by further DNA sequences in the sample. This chain connects TRBV18 to TRBJ2-1; TRBD1 matches at 10 bases. The germline V gene encodes CDR1 KGHSH and CDR2 LQKENI. This CDR3 region has 16 residues. The V gene end was trimmed by 0 bases and the J gene end by 1 base; junction bases not matched to a gene: 0. Here the CDR3 DNA reads TGTGCCAGCTCACCACCGGGACAGGGGTCCTACAATGAGCAGTTCTTC. It codes for CASSPPGQGSYNEQFF.

This chain connects TRBV7-9 to TRBJ1-3, with D maybe TRBD1 (5 bases). V was cut by 1 base and J by 4 bases, with 11 bases left in between. Per the germline V gene, CDR1 is SEHNR and CDR2 is FQNEAQ (reference sequence). CDR3 size: 15 residues. Here the CDR3 reads CASSLGRGNGNTIYF. CDR3 nucleotides: TGTGCCAGCAGCTTAGGTAGGGGTAACGGAAACACCATATATTTT.

This rearrangement joins TRBV5-1 to TRBJ2-7, with D perhaps TRBD1 or TRBD2 (6 bases each). This CDR3 has 16 amino acids. Trimming removed 0 bases from V and 2 bases from J, with 15 bases in between. In germline, CDR1 is SGHRS, CDR2 YFSETQ. The CDR3 DNA is TGCGCCAGCAGCTTGGAGGGGGGTCATTCCGCCTACGAGCAGTACTTC. It encodes CASSLEGGHSAYEQYF.

The chain recombines TRBV7-2 with TRBJ2-3; 8 nucleotides line up with TRBD2. The V segment lost 5 bases and the J segment 2 bases; nucleotides outside the gene matches: 6. The CDR3 sequence is 15 residues long. The V gene's germline CDR1 is SGHTA and CDR2 FQGNSA. The CDR3 DNA is TGTGCCAGCAGCAGGTCGGGAGGGCACACAGATACGCAGTATTTT. Amino acids: CASSRSGGHTDTQYF. Filled out from reference TRBV7-2 and TRBJ2-3, the complete variable domain reads GAGVSQSPSNKVTEKGKDVELRCDPISGHTALYWYRQSLGQGLEFLIYFQGNSAPDKSGLPSDRFSAERTGGSVSTLTIQRTQQEDSAVYLCASSRSGGHTDTQYFGPGTRLTVL.

The chain recombines TRBV4-2 with TRBJ1-3; a weak D match, TRBD1 (6 bases). Germline lookup yields CDR1 LGHNA and CDR2 YNFKEQ. Trimming removed 4 bases at V and 0 bases at J, with 10 bases between. CDR3 size: 15 residues. Here the CDR3 DNA reads TGTGCCAGCAGCCCGGACAGCCGCTCTGGAAACACCATATATTTT. It yields the protein CASSPDSRSGNTIYF.

This clone was recorded a few times. The rearrangement joins TRBV4-2 to TRBJ1-3; D remains unclear. V dropped 0 bases and J dropped 11 bases, with 8 bases sitting between them. The CDR3 consists of 12 residues. Germline CDR1 LGHNA, CDR2 YNFKEQ. DNA of the CDR3: TGTGCCAGCAGCCAAGAACGACGCTCCATATATTTT. The encoded protein is CASSQERRSIYF.

This sequence joins TRBV15 and TRBJ2-7; the match to TRBD2 covers 7 bases. This CDR3 has 15 residues. The germline V gene has CDR1 LNHNV and CDR2 YYDKDF (reference sequence). The trim removed 1 base at V and 3 bases at J, leaving 6 bases unmatched. The CDR3 spells CATSRVGGLNYEQYF. In DNA, the CDR3 is TGTGCCACCAGCAGAGTGGGGGGGTTGAACTACGAGCAGTACTTC.

The J gene is TRBJ2-7, the V gene TRBV5-1; a weak D match, TRBD2 (6 bases). V was shortened by 6 bases and J by 1 base, with 20 bases between the two germline ends. Germline loops: CDR1 SGHRS, CDR2 YFSETQ. The CDR3 spans 16 residues. The CDR3 is CASNRERRDLSYEQYF. The DNA of the CDR3 is TGCGCCAGCAATCGGGAGCGCAGGGATCTTTCCTACGAGCAGTACTTC.

To note about this clone: At one of its ends the junction is not consistent with the germline gene, which may arise from a read error. The chain is built from TRBV7-7 and TRBJ2-1; TRBD1 matches 9 bases. This CDR3 has 16 residues. Germline V gives CDR1 SSHAT, CDR2 FNYEAQ (reference sequence). The CDR3, as DNA: TGTGCTAGCAGCCGCGTCCCGGGACAGGGATTGGATGAGCAGTTCTTC. It specifies CASSRVPGQGLDEQFF.

The CDR3 DNA is TGTGCCAGCAGTACTAGCCTAGCCTCCTACGAGCAGTACTTC. It encodes CASSTSLASYEQYF. The chain employs TRBV11-2 and TRBJ2-7; D possibly corresponds to TRBD2 (6 bases). V dropped 6 bases and J dropped 0 bases, with 12 bases sitting between them. The CDR3 covers 14 residues. CDR1 and CDR2 (germline): SGHAT, FQNNGV. The whole variable domain, remainder taken from reference TRBV11-2 and TRBJ2-7, is EAGVAQSPRYKIIEKRQSVAFWCNPISGHATLYWYQQILGQGPKLLIQFQNNGVVDDSQLPKDRFSAERLKGVDSTLKIQPAKLEDSAVYLCASSTSLASYEQYFGPGTRLTVT.

Regarding this clone: Other nucleotide sequences from this sample produce the same CDR3. The chain employs TRBV11-2 and TRBJ2-1; 8 bases agree with TRBD1. The CDR3 is made up of 15 amino acids. Unmatched junction bases numbered 3, after V lost 5 bases and J lost 0 bases. CDR1 and CDR2 (germline): SGHAT, FQNNGV. CDR3 sequence (DNA): TGTGCCAGCAGCCCTGACAGGGGCTCCTACAATGAGCAGTTCTTC. Translated, it gives CASSPDRGSYNEQFF.

Notes on this clone: Other DNA sequences from this sample encode an identical CDR3 as well. The V and J genes are TRBV5-4 and TRBJ2-2; 8 bases agree with TRBD1. CDR3 length equals 15 residues. The germline gives CDR1 SGHNT, CDR2 YYREEE (reference sequence). Trimming cost V 5 bases and J 1 base; bases outside gene matches: 4. CDR3 sequence (DNA): TGTGCCAGCAGTTCAGGGGGCCTGAACACCGGGGAGCTGTTTTTT. Translating it yields CASSSGGLNTGELFF.

The chain uses TRBV19 and TRBJ2-6, with 7 nucleotides matching TRBD1. Germline V lookup: CDR1 LNHDA, CDR2 SQIVND (reference sequence). V lost 5 bases and J lost 10; bases outside the gene matches: 8. The CDR3 loop spans 14 amino acids. CDR3 protein: CASSVETGRNVLTF. CDR3 coding DNA: TGTGCCAGTAGTGTTGAGACAGGGCGGAACGTCCTGACTTTC.

This clone was seen just once. J is TRBJ2-7 and V is TRBV7-2; no firm D call. CDR3 size: 12 residues. Trimming pared 1 base from V and 9 bases from J, leaving 10 bases between. The germline V gene has CDR1 SGHTA and CDR2 FQGNSA. Written as DNA, the CDR3 is TGTGCCAGCAGCTTAGATCTCTATCCGCAGTACTTC. Translation: CASSLDLYPQYF.

Of note for this clone: Other DNA sequences in this sample translate to the same CDR3. The V gene is TRBV19, the J gene TRBJ1-3, with unresolved D. The germline V and J ends were trimmed by 6 bases and 0 bases, with 3 bases remaining between them. The germline V gene encodes CDR1 LNHDA and CDR2 SQIVND (reference sequence). The CDR3 contains 12 residues. CDR3 sequence (DNA): TGTGCCAGTAGCCTCTCTGGAAACACCATATATTTT. Translation gives CASSLSGNTIYF.

The V gene is TRBV4-1, the J gene TRBJ2-7, with D uncertain. The V gene's germline CDR1 is MGHRA and CDR2 YSYEKL. The CDR3 consists of 15 residues. Trimming left V 2 bases short and J 4 bases short, with 15 bases between. DNA of the CDR3: TGCGCCAGCAGCCAAACAGCGAACGACGGATACGAGCAGTACTTC. This sequence encodes CASSQTANDGYEQYF.

V gene TRBV2 combines with J gene TRBJ2-7; a possible D gene is TRBD1 (7 bases). V was clipped by 9 bases and J by 5 bases, with 20 bases between them. Germline V gene data show CDR1 as SNHLY and CDR2 as FYNNEI. This CDR3 contains 14 residues. The CDR3, as DNA: TGTGCCAGACGGGAGACAGGGAATTCCAACGAGCAGTACTTC. It codes for CARRETGNSNEQYF.

V usage is TRBV28 and J usage is TRBJ2-7; 13 bases fit TRBD2. Germline trimming cut 3 bases from V and 0 bases from J; bases unmatched to any gene: 11. The CDR3 spans 19 residues. Looked up from germline, CDR1 is MDHEN and CDR2 is SYDVKM. CDR3 sequence reads: CASSFRTWGLAGSSYEQYF. Here the CDR3 DNA reads TGTGCCAGCAGTTTTCGGACTTGGGGACTAGCGGGGAGCTCCTACGAGCAGTACTTC.

This chain uses TRBV5-8 with TRBJ1-4; 7 positions agree with TRBD1. Losses at the gene ends were 0 bases for V and 4 bases for J; bases not matched to a gene: 6. This CDR3 comprises 16 residues. The germline V gene encodes CDR1 SGHTS and CDR2 YDEGEE. CDR3: CASSLAGTVLNEKLFF. The CDR3 DNA follows: TGTGCCAGCAGCTTGGCCGGGACAGTTCTTAATGAAAAACTGTTTTTT.

This chain connects TRBV19 to TRBJ1-5; D is undetermined. The CDR3 has 13 residues. From germline, CDR1 is LNHDA and CDR2 SQIVND (reference sequence). The V end lost 5 bases, the J end lost 4 bases, and 9 bases lay between the germline ends. The CDR3 sequence is CASSASTNQPQHF. The DNA of the CDR3 is TGTGCCAGTAGTGCCAGCACTAATCAGCCCCAGCATTTT.

The rearrangement joins TRBV5-5 to TRBJ1-4; D unclear. Germline V gene sequence: CDR1 SGHKS, CDR2 YYEKEE (reference sequence). The length of the CDR3 is 16 residues. Trimming stripped 1 base from V and 2 bases from J, with 12 bases between. The CDR3 DNA reads TGTGCCAGCAGCTTGCGTCCACCGGGGACTAATGAAAAACTGTTTTTT. Translating gives CASSLRPPGTNEKLFF.

This chain connects TRBV29-1 to TRBJ1-1; 9 bases agree with TRBD1. The CDR3 spans 16 residues. Losses at the gene ends were 6 bases for V and 0 bases for J; bases not matched to a gene: 11. CDR1 is SQVTM, CDR2 ANQGSEA, per germline. In nucleotides, the CDR3 is TGCAGCGTGGGGGGGACAGGGAGAGACCTGAACACTGAAGCTTTCTTT. Its translation is CSVGGTGRDLNTEAFF.

The chain joins TRBV7-9 to TRBJ2-2, with D perhaps matching TRBD1 (6 bases). The germline gives CDR1 SEHNR, CDR2 FQNEAQ (reference sequence). The CDR3 runs to 16 residues. Trimming pared 4 bases from V and 3 bases from J, leaving 15 bases between. The CDR3 loop reads CASSSRPGGYTGELFF. The CDR3 DNA is TGTGCCAGCAGCTCCCGTCCTGGGGGCTACACCGGGGAGCTGTTTTTT.

The chain couples TRBV5-4 to TRBJ2-1; 10 bases match TRBD2. This CDR3 spans 14 amino acids. The V and J ends lost 6 bases and 8 bases, in that order; junction bases with no gene match: 8. Germline CDR1 SGHNT, CDR2 YYREEE (reference sequence). DNA for the CDR3: TGTGCCAGCACCAGAGCGGGGGGGCAGGATGAGCAGTTCTTC. Encoded protein: CASTRAGGQDEQFF.

The chain couples TRBV29-1 to TRBJ2-7; 9 bases align to TRBD1. The V gene end was trimmed by 6 bases and the J gene end by 4 bases; junction bases not matched to a gene: 10. This CDR3 has 14 residues. The germline gives CDR1 SQVTM, CDR2 ANQGSEA. The CDR3: CSVSPPGQGYEQYF. For the CDR3, the DNA is TGCAGCGTCTCACCCCCGGGACAGGGTTACGAGCAGTACTTC.

The chain joins TRBV18 to TRBJ1-4, with D unclear. This CDR3 is built from 15 residues. Trimming removed 3 bases at V and 3 bases at J, with 11 bases between. Germline assignment: CDR1 KGHSH and CDR2 LQKENI. The CDR3 DNA follows: TGTGCCAGCTCACCCTCCTGGGCCTCTAATGAAAAACTGTTTTTT. It is translated as CASSPSWASNEKLFF.

CDR3 DNA sequence: TGTGCCAGCAAATATTACACGTTAGGTACAGATACGCAGTATTTT. Protein: CASKYYTLGTDTQYF. V usage is TRBV2 and J usage is TRBJ2-3; no definite D call. The CDR3 spans 15 residues. CDR1 and CDR2 from the germline V gene are SNHLY and FYNNEI. Trimming took off 7 bases at V and 3 bases at J, with 17 bases between the two ends.

The V gene is TRBV28, the J gene TRBJ1-2; no reliable D call. Germline CDR1 reads MDHEN; CDR2 reads SYDVKM. The CDR3 length is 16 residues. Deletions cut 1 base from V and 4 bases from J, with 16 bases between. This CDR3 is CASSLSSGRALYGYTF. The CDR3 DNA reads TGTGCCAGCAGTTTATCCTCCGGACGGGCACTCTATGGCTACACCTTC.